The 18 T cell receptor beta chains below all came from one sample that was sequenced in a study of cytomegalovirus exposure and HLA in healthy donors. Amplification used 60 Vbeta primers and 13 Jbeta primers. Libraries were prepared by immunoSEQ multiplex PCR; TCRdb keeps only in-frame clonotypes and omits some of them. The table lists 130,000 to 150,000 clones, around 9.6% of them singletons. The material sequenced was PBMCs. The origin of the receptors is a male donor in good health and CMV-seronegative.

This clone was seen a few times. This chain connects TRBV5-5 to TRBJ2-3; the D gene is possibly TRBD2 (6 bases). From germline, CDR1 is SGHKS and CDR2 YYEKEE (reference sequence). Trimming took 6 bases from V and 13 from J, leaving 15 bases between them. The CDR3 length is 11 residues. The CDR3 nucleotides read TGTGCCAGCACTGGGGGGACGGAGGAGTATTTT. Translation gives CASTGGTEEYF.

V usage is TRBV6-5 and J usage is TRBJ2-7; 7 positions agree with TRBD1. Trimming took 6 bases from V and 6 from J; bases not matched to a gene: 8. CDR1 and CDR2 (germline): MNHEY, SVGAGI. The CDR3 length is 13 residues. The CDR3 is CASSSQTGFEQYF. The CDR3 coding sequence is TGTGCCAGCAGCTCTCAGACAGGGTTCGAGCAGTACTTC.

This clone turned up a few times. Here the CDR3 DNA reads TGCGCCAGCAGCCAAAGGACTAGCGGGGGATCTAGCACAGATACGCAGTATTTT. Residues: CASSQRTSGGSSTDTQYF. The rearrangement joins TRBV4-1 to TRBJ2-3; 13 bases are shared with TRBD2. The CDR3 covers 18 residues. Germline V gene data show CDR1 as MGHRA and CDR2 as YSYEKL. Trimming cost V 2 bases and J 0 bases; bases outside gene matches: 5.

CDR3 DNA: TGTGCCATCAGCCTTCCGACAGGGCCCTACGAGCAGTACTTC. Translation: CAISLPTGPYEQYF. This chain connects TRBV10-3 to TRBJ2-7; 7 nucleotides agree with TRBD1. The germline gives CDR1 ENHRY, CDR2 SYGVKD. This CDR3 spans 14 amino acids. The V and J ends lost 6 bases and 2 bases, in that order; junction bases with no gene match: 7.

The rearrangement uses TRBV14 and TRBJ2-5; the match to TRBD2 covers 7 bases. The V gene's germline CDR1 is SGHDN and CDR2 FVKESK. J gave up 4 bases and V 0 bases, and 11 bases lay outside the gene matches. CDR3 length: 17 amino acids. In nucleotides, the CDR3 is TGTGCCAGCAGCCAAGATCGGGGAGGGCCGGGCTCAGAGACCCAGTACTTC. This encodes CASSQDRGGPGSETQYF.

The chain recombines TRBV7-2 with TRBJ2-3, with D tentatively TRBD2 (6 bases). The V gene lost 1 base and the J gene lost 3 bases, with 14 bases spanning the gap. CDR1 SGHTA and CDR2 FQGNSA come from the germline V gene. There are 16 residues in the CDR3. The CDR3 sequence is CASSLGPGRSTDTQYF. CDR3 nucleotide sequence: TGTGCCAGCAGCTTAGGGCCGGGGAGGTCGACAGATACGCAGTATTTT.

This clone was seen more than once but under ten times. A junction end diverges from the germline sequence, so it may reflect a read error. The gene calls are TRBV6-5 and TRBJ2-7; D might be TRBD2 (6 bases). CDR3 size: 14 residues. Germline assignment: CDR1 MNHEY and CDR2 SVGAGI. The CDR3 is CVSSTRGSSYEQYF. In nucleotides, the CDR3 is TGTGTCAGCAGTACCCGGGGGAGCTCCTACGAGCAGTACTTC.

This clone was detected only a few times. In DNA form, the CDR3 reads TGTGCCAGCAGCCAAGCCTCGATAGATTCACCCCTCCACTTT. Its translation: CASSQASIDSPLHF. The chain links TRBV6-5 to TRBJ1-6, with D unclear. Trimming cost V 6 bases and J 8 bases, with 14 bases left between them. Germline values: CDR1 MNHEY, CDR2 SVGAGI. The CDR3 consists of 14 residues.

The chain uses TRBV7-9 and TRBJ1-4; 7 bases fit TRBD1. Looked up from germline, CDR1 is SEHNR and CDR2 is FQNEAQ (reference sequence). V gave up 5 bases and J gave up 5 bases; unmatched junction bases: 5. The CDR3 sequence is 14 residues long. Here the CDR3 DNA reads TGTGCCAGCAGCCTACCGACAGGGAATGAAAAACTGTTTTTT. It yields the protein CASSLPTGNEKLFF.

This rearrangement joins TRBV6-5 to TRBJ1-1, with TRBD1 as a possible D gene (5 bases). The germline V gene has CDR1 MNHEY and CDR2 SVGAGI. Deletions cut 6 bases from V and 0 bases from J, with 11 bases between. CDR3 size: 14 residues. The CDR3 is CASSHDSMNTEAFF. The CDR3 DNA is TGTGCCAGCAGCCACGACAGCATGAACACTGAAGCTTTCTTT.

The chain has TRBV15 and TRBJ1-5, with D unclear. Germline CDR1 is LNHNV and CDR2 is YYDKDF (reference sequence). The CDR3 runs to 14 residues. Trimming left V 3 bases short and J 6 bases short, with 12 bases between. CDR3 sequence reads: CATSRTEGGQPQHF. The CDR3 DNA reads TGTGCCACCAGCAGGACGGAAGGAGGTCAGCCCCAGCATTTT.

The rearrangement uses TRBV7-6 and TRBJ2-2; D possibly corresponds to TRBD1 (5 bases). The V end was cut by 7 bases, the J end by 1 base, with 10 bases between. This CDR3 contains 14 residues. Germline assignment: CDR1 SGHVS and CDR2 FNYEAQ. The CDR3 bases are TGTGCCAGCATCGGACAAGAGAACACCGGGGAGCTGTTTTTT. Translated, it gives CASIGQENTGELFF.

The CDR3 is CASSWEQEAGELFF. CDR3 nucleotide sequence: TGTGCCAGCAGCTGGGAACAGGAAGCCGGGGAGCTGTTTTTT. V gene TRBV7-9 combines with J gene TRBJ2-2, with D perhaps TRBD1 (5 bases). CDR1 and CDR2 (germline): SEHNR, FQNEAQ (reference sequence). V was pared by 4 bases and J by 6 bases, with 12 bases between. CDR3 length: 14 residues.

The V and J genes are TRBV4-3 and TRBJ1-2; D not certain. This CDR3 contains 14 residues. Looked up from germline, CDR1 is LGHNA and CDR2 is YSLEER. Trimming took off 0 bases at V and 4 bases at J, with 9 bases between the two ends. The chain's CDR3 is CASSQDRQIYGYTF. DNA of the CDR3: TGCGCCAGCAGCCAAGATCGACAAATCTATGGCTACACCTTC.

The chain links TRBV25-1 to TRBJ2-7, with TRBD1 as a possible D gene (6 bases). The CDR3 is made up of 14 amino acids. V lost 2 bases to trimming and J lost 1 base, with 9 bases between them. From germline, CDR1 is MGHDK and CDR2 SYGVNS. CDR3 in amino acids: CASSEHRASYEQYF. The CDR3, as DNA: TGTGCCAGCAGTGAACACAGGGCGTCCTACGAGCAGTACTTC.

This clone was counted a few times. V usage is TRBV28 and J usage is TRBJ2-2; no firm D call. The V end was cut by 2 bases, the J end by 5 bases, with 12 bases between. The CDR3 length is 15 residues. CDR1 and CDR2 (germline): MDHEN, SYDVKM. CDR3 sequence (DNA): TGTGCCAGCAGTTTAGCAGGCTGGAATACCGGGGAGCTGTTTTTT. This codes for CASSLAGWNTGELFF.

In nucleotides, the CDR3 is TGTGCCAGCAGCCACAGGGGTTATAGCAATCAGCCCCAGCATTTT. Translation gives CASSHRGYSNQPQHF. The genes are TRBV5-8 and TRBJ1-5, with 7 bases aligning to TRBD1. The CDR3 is 15 residues long. Trimming cost V 4 bases and J 0 bases; bases outside gene matches: 4. The germline V gene encodes CDR1 SGHTS and CDR2 YDEGEE.

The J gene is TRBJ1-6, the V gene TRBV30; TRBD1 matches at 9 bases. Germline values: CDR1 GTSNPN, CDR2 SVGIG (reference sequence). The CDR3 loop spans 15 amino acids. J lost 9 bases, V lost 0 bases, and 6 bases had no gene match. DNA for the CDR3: TGTGCCTGGAGTGTGGGGACAGGGCTTGGTTCACCCCTCCACTTT. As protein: CAWSVGTGLGSPLHF.